This T cell receptor (beta chain) was sequenced for a study of cytomegalovirus exposure and HLA in healthy donors. The CDR3 totals 16 residues. The V segment lost 2 bases and the J segment 7 bases; nucleotides outside the gene matches: 13. In germline, CDR1 is SGHDT, CDR2 YYEEEE. PCR involved 60 Vbeta and 13 Jbeta primers. The repertoire was sequenced with immunoSEQ multiplex PCR; TCRdb's copy has only in-frame clones and lacks some. The sample has about 120,000 clones; 67% are singletons. The source of this sequence is a man younger than 35 in good health and CMV-seropositive. Specimen: PBMCs. The chain recombines TRBV5-6 with TRBJ1-2, with 8 positions matching TRBD1. The CDR3 here is CASSFLAQGARRGYTF. The CDR3 DNA reads TGTGCCAGCAGCTTTCTGGCTCAGGGGGCGCGTCGTGGCTACACCTTC.